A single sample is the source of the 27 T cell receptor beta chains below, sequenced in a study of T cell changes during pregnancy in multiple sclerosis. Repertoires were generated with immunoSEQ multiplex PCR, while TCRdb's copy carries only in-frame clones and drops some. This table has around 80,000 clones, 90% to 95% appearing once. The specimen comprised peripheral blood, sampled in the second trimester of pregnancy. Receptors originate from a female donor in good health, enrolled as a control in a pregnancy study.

The CDR3 bases are TGTGCCAGCAGTGCAGTCCCGGGACAGGGATACGCCACTGAAGCTTTCTTT. As protein: CASSAVPGQGYATEAFF. The gene calls are TRBV6-4 and TRBJ1-1; 9 nucleotides agree with TRBD1. Germline V gene data show CDR1 as MRHNA and CDR2 as SNTAGT. Losses at the gene ends were 4 bases for V and 4 bases for J; bases not matched to a gene: 13. The CDR3 runs to 17 residues.

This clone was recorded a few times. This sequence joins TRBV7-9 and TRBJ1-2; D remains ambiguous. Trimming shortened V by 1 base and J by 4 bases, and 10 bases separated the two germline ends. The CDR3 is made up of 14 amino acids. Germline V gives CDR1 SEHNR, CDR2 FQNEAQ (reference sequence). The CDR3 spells CASSLGELGYGYTF. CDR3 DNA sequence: TGTGCCAGCAGCTTAGGAGAGCTCGGCTATGGCTACACCTTC.

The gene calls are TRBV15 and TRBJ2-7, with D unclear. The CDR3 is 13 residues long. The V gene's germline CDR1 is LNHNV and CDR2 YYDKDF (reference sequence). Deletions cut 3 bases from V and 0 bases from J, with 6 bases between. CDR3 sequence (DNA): TGTGCCACCAGCAGGGGCAGCTCCTACGAGCAGTACTTC. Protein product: CATSRGSSYEQYF.

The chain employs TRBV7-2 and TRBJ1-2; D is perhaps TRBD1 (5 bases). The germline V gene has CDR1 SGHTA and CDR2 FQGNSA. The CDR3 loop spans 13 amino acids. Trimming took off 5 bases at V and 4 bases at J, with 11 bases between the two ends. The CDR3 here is CASSRGSFYGYTF. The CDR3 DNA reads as TGTGCCAGCAGCCGGGGGTCTTTCTATGGCTACACCTTC.

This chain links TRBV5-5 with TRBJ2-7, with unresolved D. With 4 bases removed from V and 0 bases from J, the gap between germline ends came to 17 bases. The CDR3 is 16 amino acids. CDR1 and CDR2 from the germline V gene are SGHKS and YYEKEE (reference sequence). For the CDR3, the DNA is TGTGCCAGCAGCCCACGGGTCACTGTGAGCTCCTACGAGCAGTACTTC. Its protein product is CASSPRVTVSSYEQYF.

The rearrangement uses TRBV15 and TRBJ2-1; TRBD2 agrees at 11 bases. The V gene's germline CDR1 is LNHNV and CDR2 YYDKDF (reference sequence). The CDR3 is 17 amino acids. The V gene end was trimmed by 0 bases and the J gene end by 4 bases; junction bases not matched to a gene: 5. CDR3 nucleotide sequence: TGTGCCACCAGCAGAGACCCGGGGACTAGCGGATACAATGAGCAGTTCTTC. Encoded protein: CATSRDPGTSGYNEQFF.

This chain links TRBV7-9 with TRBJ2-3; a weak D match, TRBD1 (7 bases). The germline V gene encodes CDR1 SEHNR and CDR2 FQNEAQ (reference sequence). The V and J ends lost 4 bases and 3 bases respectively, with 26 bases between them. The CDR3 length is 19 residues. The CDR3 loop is CASSSPQGGGVTGTDTQYF. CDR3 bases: TGTGCCAGCAGCTCCCCGCAGGGGGGTGGTGTCACGGGAACAGATACGCAGTATTTT.

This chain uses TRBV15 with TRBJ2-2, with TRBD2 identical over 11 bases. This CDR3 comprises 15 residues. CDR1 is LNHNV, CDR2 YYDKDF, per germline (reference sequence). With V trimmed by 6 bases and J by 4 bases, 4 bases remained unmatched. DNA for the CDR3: TGTGCCACCAGGGGGACTAGCGGTCCCACCGGGGAGCTGTTTTTT. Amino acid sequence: CATRGTSGPTGELFF.

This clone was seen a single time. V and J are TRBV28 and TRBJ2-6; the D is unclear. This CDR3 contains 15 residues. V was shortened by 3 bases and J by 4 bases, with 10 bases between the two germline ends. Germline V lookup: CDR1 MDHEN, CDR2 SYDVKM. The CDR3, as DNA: TGTGCCAGCAGTTTCAACACGTTAGGGGCCAACGTCCTGACTTTC. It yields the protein CASSFNTLGANVLTF.

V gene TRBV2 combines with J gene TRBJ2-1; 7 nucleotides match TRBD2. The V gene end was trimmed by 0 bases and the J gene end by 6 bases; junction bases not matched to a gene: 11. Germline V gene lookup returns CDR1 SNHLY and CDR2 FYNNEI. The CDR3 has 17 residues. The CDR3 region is CASSEALWGRASNEQFF. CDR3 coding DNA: TGTGCCAGCAGTGAAGCGCTATGGGGGAGGGCCAGCAATGAGCAGTTCTTC.

The CDR3 DNA is TGTGCCAGCAGTGAAGTAGTCGGGTTTTCCCCGAATCAGCCCCAGCATTTT. It yields the protein CASSEVVGFSPNQPQHF. The chain carries TRBV6-1 and TRBJ1-5; no reliable D call. The V end lost 1 base, the J end lost 4 bases, and 17 bases lay between the germline ends. Per the germline V gene, CDR1 is MNHNS and CDR2 is SASEGT. This CDR3 is built from 17 residues.

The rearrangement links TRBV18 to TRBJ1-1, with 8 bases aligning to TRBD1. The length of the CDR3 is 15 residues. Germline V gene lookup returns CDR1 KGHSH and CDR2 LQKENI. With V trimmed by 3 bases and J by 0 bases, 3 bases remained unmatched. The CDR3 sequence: CASSPQGAMNTEAFF. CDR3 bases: TGTGCCAGCTCACCTCAGGGGGCGATGAACACTGAAGCTTTCTTT.

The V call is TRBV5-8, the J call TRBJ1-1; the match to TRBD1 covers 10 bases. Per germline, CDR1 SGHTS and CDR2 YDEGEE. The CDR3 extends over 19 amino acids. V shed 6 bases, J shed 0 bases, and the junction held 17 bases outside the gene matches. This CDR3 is CASNKTPSGQGTLNTEAFF. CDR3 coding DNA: TGTGCCAGCAACAAAACCCCGTCGGGACAGGGGACCCTGAACACTGAAGCTTTCTTT.

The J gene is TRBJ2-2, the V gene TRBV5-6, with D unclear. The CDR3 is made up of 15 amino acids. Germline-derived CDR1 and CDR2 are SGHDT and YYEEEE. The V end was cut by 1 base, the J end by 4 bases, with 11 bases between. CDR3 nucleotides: TGTGCCAGCAGCTTGTATTCCCTCCTCACCGGGGAGCTGTTTTTT. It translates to CASSLYSLLTGELFF.

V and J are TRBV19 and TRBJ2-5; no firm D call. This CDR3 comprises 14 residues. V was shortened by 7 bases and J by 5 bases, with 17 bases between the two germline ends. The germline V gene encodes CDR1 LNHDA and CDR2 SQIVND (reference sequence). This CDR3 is CASTPGPHGETQYF. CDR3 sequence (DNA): TGTGCCAGTACGCCGGGTCCCCATGGGGAGACCCAGTACTTC.

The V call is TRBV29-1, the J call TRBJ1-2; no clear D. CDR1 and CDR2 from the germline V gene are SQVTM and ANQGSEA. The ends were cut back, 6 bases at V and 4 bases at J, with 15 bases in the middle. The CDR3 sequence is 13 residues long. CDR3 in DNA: TGCAGCGTCGCCGATACGCGCCCCTATGGCTACACCTTC. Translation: CSVADTRPYGYTF.

CDR3 in DNA: TGTGCCAGCACCAGCAGGGGTCGTGAGACCCAGTACTTC. It codes for CASTSRGRETQYF. V is TRBV2 and J is TRBJ2-5; TRBD1 is a possible D gene (6 bases). The germline gives CDR1 SNHLY, CDR2 FYNNEI. Trimming removed 7 bases from V and 5 bases from J, with 14 bases in between. This CDR3 contains 13 residues.

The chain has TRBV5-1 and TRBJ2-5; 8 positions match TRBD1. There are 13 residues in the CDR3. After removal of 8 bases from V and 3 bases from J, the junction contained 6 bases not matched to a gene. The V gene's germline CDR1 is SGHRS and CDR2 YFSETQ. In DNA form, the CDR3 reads TGCGCCAGTTCTGGACAGGGTAAAGAGACCCAGTACTTC. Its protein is CASSGQGKETQYF.

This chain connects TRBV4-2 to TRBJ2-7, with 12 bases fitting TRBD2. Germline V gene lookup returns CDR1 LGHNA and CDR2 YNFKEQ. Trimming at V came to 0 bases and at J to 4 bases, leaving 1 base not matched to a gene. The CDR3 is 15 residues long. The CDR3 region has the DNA TGTGCCAGCAGCCAAGAGACTAGCGGGAGTTACGAGCAGTACTTC. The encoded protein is CASSQETSGSYEQYF.

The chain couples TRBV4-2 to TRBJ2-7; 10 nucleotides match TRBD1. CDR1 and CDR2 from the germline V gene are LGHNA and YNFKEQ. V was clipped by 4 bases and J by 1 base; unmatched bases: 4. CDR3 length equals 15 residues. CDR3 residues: CASSPRGQGSYEQYF. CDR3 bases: TGTGCCAGCAGCCCCCGGGGACAGGGGTCCTACGAGCAGTACTTC.

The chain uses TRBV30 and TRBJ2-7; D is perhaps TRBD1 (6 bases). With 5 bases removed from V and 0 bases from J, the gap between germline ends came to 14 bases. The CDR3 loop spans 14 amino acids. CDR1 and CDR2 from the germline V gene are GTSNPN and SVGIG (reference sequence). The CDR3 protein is CAWGKTGRSYEQYF. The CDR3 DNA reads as TGTGCCTGGGGTAAGACAGGCCGCTCCTACGAGCAGTACTTC.

Written as DNA, the CDR3 is TGTGCCATCAGTGAGCCGATAGGGGGGGCCGGGGAGCTGTTTTTT. Amino acids: CAISEPIGGAGELFF. This rearrangement joins TRBV10-3 to TRBJ2-2; weak D call: TRBD2 (7 bases). The ends were cut back, 2 bases at V and 6 bases at J, with 13 bases in the middle. The CDR3 length is 15 residues. Germline CDR1 and CDR2: ENHRY and SYGVKD.

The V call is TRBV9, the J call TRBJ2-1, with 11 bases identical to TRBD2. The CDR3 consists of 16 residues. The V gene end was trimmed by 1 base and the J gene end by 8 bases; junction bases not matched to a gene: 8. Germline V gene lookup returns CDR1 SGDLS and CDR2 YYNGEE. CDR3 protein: CASSVLTSGSPYEQFF. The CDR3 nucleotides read TGTGCCAGCAGCGTACTTACTAGCGGGAGTCCCTATGAGCAGTTCTTC. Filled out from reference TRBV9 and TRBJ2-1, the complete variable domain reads DSGVTQTPKHLITATGQRVTLRCSPRSGDLSVYWYQQSLDQGLQFLIQYYNGEERAKGNILERFSAQQFPDLHSELNLSSLELGDSALYFCASSVLTSGSPYEQFFGPGTRLTVL.

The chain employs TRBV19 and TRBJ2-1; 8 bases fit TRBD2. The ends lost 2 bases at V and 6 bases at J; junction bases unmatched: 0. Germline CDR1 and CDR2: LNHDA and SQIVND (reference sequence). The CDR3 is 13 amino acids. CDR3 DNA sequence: TGTGCCAGTAGTATACGGGGGGGCAATGAGCAGTTCTTC. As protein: CASSIRGGNEQFF. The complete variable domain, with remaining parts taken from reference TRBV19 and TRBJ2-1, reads DGGITQSPKYLFRKEGQNVTLSCEQNLNHDAMYWYRQDPGQGLRLIYYSQIVNDFQKGDIAEGYSVSREKKESFPLTVTSAQKNPTAFYLCASSIRGGNEQFFGPGTRLTVL.

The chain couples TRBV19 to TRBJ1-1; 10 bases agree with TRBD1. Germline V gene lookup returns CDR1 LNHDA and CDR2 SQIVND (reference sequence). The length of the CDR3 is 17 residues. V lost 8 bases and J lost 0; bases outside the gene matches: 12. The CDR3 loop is CASVGQGEARVNTEAFF. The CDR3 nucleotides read TGTGCCAGTGTAGGACAGGGGGAGGCCCGGGTGAACACTGAAGCTTTCTTT.

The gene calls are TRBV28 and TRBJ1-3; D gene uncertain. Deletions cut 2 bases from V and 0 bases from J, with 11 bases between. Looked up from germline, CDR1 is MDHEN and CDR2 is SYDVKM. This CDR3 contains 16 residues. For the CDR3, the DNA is TGTGCCAGCAGTTTAGCCCTTATGAGCTCTGGAAACACCATATATTTT. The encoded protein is CASSLALMSSGNTIYF.

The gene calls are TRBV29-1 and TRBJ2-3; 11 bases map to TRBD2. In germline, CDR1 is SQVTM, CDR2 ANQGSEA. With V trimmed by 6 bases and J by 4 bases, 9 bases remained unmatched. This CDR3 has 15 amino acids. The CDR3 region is CSVGLAVRGADTQYF. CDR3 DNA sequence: TGCAGCGTGGGACTAGCGGTGAGAGGCGCAGATACGCAGTATTTT.